This T cell receptor (beta chain) is from a study of blood T cells in healthy people across ages. Study-level findings and limits: Age showed a roughly linear inverse relationship with TCR beta diversity per million T cells.

For this clonotype: As yet, its antigen is unknown.

Per the germline V gene, CDR1 is SGHNT and CDR2 is YENEEA. CDR3 length equals 16 residues. V was trimmed by 4 bases and J by 1 base, leaving 13 bases between them. Then a second PCR, running about 6 to 11 cycles, was carried out with a sample-barcoded 5' primer and a J-beta primer mix. TCRdb recomputed calls from the 5' RACE reads with MiXCR, one row per CDR3 protein. The sample holds roughly 1,800,000 distinct CDR3 sequences; around half are singletons and the top ten take 2.1%. The sequenced sample consisted of blood. The clonotype was recovered from a woman aged 35 to 49 in good health. The rearrangement uses TRBV11-3 and TRBJ2-2, with D maybe TRBD1 (6 bases). The CDR3 DNA follows: TGTGCCAGCAGCTCGCTAGAGACAGGGAACACCGGGGAGCTGTTTTTT. Its translation: CASSSLETGNTGELFF.